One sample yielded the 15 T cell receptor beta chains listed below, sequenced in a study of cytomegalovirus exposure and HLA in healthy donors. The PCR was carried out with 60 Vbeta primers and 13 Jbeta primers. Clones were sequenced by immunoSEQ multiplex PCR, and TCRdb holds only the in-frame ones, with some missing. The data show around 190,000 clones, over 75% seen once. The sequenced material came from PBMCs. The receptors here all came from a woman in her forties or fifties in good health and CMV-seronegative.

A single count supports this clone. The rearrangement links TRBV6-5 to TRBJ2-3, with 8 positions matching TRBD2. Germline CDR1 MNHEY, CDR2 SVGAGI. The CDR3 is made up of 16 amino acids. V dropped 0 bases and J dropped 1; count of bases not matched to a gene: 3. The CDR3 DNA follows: TGTGCCAGCAGTTACTCGGAACTAGCGGGCACAGATACGCAGTATTTT. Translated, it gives CASSYSELAGTDTQYF.

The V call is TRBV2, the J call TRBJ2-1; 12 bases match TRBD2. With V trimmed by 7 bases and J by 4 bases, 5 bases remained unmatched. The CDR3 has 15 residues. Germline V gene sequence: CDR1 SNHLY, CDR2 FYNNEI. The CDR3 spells CASTRLAGGYNEQFF. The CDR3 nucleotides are TGTGCCAGCACCCGGCTAGCGGGAGGGTACAATGAGCAGTTCTTC.

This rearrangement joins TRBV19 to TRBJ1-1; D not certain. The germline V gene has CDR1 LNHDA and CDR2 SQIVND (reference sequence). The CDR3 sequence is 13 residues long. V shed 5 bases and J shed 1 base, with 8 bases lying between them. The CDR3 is CASSEGENTEAFF. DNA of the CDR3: TGTGCCAGTAGTGAGGGAGAGAACACTGAAGCTTTCTTT.

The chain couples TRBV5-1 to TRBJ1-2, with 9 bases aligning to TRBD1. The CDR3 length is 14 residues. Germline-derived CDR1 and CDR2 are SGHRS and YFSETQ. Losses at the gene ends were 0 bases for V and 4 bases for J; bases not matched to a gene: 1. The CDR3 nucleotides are TGCGCCAGCAGCTTGGGACAGGGGGGCTATGGCTACACCTTC. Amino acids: CASSLGQGGYGYTF.

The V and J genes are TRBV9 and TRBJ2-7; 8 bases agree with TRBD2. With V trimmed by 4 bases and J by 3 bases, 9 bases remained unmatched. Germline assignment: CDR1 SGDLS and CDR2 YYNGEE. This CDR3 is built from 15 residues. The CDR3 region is CASSPGLALNYEQYF. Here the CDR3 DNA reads TGTGCCAGCAGCCCCGGACTAGCCCTAAACTACGAGCAGTACTTC. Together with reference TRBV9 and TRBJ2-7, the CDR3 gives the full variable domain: DSGVTQTPKHLITATGQRVTLRCSPRSGDLSVYWYQQSLDQGLQFLIQYYNGEERAKGNILERFSAQQFPDLHSELNLSSLELGDSALYFCASSPGLALNYEQYFGPGTRLTVT.

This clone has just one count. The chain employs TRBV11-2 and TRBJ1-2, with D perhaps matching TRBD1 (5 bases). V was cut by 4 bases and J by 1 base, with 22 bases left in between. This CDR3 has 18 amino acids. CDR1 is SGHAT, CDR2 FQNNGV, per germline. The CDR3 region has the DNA TGTGCCAGCAGCTCCTTAGAGGGGATCGGGGGTCTTAACTATGGCTACACCTTC. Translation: CASSSLEGIGGLNYGYTF.

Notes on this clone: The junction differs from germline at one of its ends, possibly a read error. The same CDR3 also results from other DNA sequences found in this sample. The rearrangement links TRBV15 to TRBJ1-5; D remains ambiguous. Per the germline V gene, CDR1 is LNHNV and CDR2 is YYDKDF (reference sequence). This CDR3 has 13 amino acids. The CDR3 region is CATHDTGNQPQHF. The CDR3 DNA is TGTGCCACCCATGACACTGGCAATCAACCCCAGCATTTT.

The CDR3 sequence: CAISESVLAEVSYTGELFF. The CDR3 DNA reads as TGTGCCATCAGTGAGTCGGTCCTAGCGGAGGTCTCTTACACCGGGGAGCTGTTTTTT. The genes are TRBV10-3 and TRBJ2-2, with TRBD2 matching 7 bases. Per the germline V gene, CDR1 is ENHRY and CDR2 is SYGVKD. The CDR3 has 19 residues. Trimming removed 0 bases from V and 3 bases from J; junction bases left unmatched: 13.

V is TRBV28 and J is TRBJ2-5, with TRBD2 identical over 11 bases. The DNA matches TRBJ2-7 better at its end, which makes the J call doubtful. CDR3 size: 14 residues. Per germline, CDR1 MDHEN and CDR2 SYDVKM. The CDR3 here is CASSLAGGNYEQYF. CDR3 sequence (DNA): TGTGCCAGCAGCCTAGCGGGGGGTAATTACGAGCAGTACTTC.

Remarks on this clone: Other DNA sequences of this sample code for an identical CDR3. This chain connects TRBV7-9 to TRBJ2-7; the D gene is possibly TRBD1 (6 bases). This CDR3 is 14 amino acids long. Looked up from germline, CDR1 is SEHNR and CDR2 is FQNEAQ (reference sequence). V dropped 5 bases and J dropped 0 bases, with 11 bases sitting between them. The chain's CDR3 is CASSQTGSSYEQYF. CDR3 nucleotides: TGTGCCAGCAGCCAAACAGGGAGCTCCTACGAGCAGTACTTC.

CDR3 sequence (DNA): TGTGCCAGCAGCTTAGATCGGGGCAGGGGTGGCACTGAAGCTTTCTTT. It yields the protein CASSLDRGRGGTEAFF. This sequence joins TRBV11-2 and TRBJ1-1; TRBD1 might be the D (6 bases). The germline V gene encodes CDR1 SGHAT and CDR2 FQNNGV. The V end lost 0 bases, the J end lost 4 bases, and 15 bases lay between the germline ends. The CDR3 loop spans 16 amino acids.

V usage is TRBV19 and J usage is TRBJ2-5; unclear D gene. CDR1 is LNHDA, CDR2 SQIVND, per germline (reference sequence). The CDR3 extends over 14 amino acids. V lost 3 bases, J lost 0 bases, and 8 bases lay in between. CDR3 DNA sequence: TGTGCCAGTAGTATGCGACTTAACCAAGAGACCCAGTACTTC. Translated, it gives CASSMRLNQETQYF.

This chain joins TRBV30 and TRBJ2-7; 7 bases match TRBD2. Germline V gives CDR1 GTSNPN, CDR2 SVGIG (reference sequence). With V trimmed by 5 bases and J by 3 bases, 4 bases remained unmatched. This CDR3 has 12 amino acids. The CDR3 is CAWWWEGYEQYF. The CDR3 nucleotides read TGTGCCTGGTGGTGGGAGGGCTACGAGCAGTACTTC.

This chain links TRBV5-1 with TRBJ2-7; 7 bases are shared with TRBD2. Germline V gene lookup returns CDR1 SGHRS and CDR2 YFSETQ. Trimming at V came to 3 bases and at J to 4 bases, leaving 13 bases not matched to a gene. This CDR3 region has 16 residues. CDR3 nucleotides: TGCGCCAGCAGCTGGACTTCCGGGACTAATTTATACGAGCAGTACTTC. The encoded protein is CASSWTSGTNLYEQYF.

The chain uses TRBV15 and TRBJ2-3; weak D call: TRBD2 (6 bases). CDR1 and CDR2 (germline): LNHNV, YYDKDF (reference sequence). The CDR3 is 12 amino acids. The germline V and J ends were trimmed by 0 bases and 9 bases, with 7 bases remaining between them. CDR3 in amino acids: CATSRDGGTQYF. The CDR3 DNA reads TGTGCCACCAGCAGAGATGGGGGGACGCAGTATTTT.